This T cell receptor beta chain stems from a study of neurological immune-mediated disorders. Study-wide results and limits: Phylogenetic grouping assigned the repertoires of 18 of 34 multiple sclerosis patients to one related-CDR3 cluster, which constitutes a possible signature. There were no CDR3 amino acid sequences shared by expanded clones across subjects, a result suggesting private repertoires in all groups.

This clonotype was seen ten or more times. Its antigen is still unknown. MiXCR, run by TCRdb on the 5' RACE reads, gives a single entry per CDR3 protein. This sample yields roughly 60,000 distinct CDR3 sequences, of which 3% to 4% are seen a single time; around 2% belongs to the top ten. CDR3 length: 14 amino acids. Trimming removed 5 bases from V and 6 bases from J, with 20 bases in between. Germline V gene data show CDR1 as DFQATT and CDR2 as SNEGSKA (reference sequence). Sequencing was done on a sample of CD4+ T cells from blood. The rearrangement joins TRBV20-1 to TRBJ2-7, with a possible D match to TRBD1 (7 bases). This clonotype originated in a woman aged 40 to 49 with multiple sclerosis. CDR3 DNA sequence: TGCAGTGCTGTGGGTCGGAGGGGGCACGGCGAGCAGTACTTC. Translated, it gives CSAVGRRGHGEQYF.